This T cell receptor beta chain is drawn from a study of T-cell reconstitution after alpha-beta-depleted transplantation in children. As it was prepared, the TCRbeta library received unique molecular identifiers. TCRdb independently ran MiXCR on the PCR reads; one entry per CDR3 protein. The sample consists of about 410,000 distinct CDR3 sequences, around 20% of them appearing once. The V gene lost 7 bases and the J gene lost 0 bases, with 12 bases spanning the gap. There are 14 residues in the CDR3. This sequence joins TRBV12-3 or TRBV12-4 and TRBJ1-1; D might be TRBD1 (5 bases). The sequencing here drew on PBMCs from the stem cell graft donor, taken from the stem cell graft. The TCR was taken from a human donor who donated a stem cell graft to a child with acute myeloid leukemia. This CDR3 is CASKIGTVNTEAFF. The CDR3 DNA reads as TGTGCCAGCAAGATAGGGACGGTGAACACTGAAGCTTTCTTT.